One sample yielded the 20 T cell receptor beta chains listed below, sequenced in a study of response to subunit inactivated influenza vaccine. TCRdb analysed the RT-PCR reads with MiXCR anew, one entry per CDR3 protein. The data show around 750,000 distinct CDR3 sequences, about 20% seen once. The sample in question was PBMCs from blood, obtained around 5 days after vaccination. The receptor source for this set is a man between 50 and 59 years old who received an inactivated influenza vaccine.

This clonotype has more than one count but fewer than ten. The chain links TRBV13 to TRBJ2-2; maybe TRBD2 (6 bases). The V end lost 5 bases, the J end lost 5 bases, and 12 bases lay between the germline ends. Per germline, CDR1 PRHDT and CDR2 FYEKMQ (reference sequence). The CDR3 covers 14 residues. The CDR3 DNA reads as TGTGCCAGCAGCCCCCGCCGGGGGACCGGGGAGCTGTTTTTT. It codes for CASSPRRGTGELFF.

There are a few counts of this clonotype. CDR3 nucleotides: TGTGCCAGCAGCCCGGAAGGTAGCCAGGGGGGCTACACCTTC. Amino acids: CASSPEGSQGGYTF. This chain uses TRBV7-3 with TRBJ1-2; possibly TRBD1 for D (6 bases). The germline V gene encodes CDR1 SGHTA and CDR2 FQGTGA. The CDR3 has 14 residues. V was trimmed by 5 bases and J by 8 bases, leaving 18 bases between them.

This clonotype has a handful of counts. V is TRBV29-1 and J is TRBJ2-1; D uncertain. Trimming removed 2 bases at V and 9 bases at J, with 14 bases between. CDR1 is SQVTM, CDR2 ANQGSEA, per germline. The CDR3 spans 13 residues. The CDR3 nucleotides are TGCAGCGTTGAACGGACGCCGTTAGGTGAGCAGTTCTTC. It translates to CSVERTPLGEQFF.

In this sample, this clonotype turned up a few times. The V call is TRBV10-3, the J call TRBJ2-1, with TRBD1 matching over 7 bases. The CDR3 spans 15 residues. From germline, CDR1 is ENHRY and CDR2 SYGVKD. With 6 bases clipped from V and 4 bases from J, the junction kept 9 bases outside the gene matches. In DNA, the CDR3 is TGTGCCATCAGCCCCGGACAGGAAGAATACAATGAGCAGTTCTTC. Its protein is CAISPGQEEYNEQFF.

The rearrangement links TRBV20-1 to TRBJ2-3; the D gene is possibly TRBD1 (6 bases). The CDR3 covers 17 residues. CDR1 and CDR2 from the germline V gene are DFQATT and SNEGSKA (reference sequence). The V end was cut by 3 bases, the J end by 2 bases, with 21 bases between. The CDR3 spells CSARPIRSRGTTDTQYF. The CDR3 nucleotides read TGCAGTGCTAGGCCGATCCGGAGCAGGGGTACCACAGATACGCAGTATTTT.

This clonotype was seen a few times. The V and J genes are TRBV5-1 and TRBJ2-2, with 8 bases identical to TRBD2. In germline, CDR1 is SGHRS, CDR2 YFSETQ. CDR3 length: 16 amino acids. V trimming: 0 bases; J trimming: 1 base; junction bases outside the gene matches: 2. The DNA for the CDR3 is TGCGCCAGCAGCTTGGTTAGCGGGGTGAACACCGGGGAGCTGTTTTTT. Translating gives CASSLVSGVNTGELFF.

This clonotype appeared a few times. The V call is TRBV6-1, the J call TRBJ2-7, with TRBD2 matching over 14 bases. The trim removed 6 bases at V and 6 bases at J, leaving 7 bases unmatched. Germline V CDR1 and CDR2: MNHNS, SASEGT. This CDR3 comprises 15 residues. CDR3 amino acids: CASRTSGRAPGEQYF. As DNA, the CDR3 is TGTGCCAGCAGGACTAGCGGGAGGGCCCCGGGCGAGCAGTACTTC.

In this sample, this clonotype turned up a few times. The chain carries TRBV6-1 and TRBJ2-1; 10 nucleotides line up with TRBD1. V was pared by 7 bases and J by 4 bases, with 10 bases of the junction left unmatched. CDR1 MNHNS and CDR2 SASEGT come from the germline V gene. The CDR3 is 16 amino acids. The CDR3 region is CASIDRDRGLYNEQFF. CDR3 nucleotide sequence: TGTGCCAGCATTGACCGGGACAGGGGCCTTTACAATGAGCAGTTCTTC.

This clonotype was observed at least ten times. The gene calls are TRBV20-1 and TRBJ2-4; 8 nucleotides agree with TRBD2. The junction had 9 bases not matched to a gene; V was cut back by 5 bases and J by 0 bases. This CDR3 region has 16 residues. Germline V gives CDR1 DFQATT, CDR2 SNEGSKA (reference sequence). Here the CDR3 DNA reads TGCAGTGCTGGTAGCGGGGCAACTCTAGCCAAAAACATTCAGTACTTC. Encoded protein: CSAGSGATLAKNIQYF.

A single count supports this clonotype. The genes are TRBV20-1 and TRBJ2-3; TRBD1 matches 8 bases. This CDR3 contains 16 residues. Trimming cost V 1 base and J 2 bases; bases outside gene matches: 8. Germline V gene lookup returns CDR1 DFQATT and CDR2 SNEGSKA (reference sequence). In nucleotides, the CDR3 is TGCAGTGCTAGAGGAGGGGGACAGGCGTCCACAGATACGCAGTATTTT. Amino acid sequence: CSARGGGQASTDTQYF.

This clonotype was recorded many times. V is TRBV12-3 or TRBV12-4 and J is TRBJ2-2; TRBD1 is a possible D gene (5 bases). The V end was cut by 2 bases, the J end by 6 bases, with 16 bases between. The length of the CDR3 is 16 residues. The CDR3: CASSLRSSWGAGELFF. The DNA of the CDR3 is TGTGCCAGCAGTTTAAGATCGTCCTGGGGCGCCGGGGAGCTGTTTTTT.

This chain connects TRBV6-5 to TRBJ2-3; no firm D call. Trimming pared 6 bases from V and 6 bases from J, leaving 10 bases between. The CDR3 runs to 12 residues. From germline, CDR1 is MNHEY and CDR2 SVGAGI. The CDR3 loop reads CASRNRADTQYF. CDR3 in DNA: TGTGCCAGCAGAAACCGTGCGGATACGCAGTATTTT.

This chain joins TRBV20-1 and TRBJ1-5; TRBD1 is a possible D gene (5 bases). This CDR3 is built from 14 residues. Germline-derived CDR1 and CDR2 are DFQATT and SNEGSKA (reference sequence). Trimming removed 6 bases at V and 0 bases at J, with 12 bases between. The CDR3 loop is CSARMGGSNQPQHF. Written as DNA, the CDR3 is TGCAGTGCCCGAATGGGGGGTAGCAATCAGCCCCAGCATTTT.

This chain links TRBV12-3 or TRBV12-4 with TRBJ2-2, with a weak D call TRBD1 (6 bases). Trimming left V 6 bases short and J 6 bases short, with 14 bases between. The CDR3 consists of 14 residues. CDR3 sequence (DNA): TGTGCCAGCAGGCGCGACAGGAATTCCGGGGAGCTGTTTTTT. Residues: CASRRDRNSGELFF.

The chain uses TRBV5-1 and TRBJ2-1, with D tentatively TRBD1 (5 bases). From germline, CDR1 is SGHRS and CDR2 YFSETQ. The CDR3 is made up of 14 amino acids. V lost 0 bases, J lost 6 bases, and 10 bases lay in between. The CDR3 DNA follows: TGCGCCAGCAGCTTGGCGACAGCTTCCAATGAGCAGTTCTTC. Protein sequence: CASSLATASNEQFF.

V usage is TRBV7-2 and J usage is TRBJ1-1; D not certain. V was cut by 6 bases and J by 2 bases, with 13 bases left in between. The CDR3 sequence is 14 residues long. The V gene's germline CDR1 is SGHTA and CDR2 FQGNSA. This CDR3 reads CASRFLISNTEAFF. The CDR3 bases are TGTGCCAGCAGATTCCTCATATCTAACACTGAAGCTTTCTTT.

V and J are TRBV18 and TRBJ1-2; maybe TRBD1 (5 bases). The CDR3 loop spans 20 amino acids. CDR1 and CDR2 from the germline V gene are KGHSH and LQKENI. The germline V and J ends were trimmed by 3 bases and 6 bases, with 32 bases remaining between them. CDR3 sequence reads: CASSPILGHGGRKTLDGYTF. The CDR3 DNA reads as TGTGCCAGCTCACCCATCTTGGGGCACGGGGGACGCAAAACACTTGATGGCTACACCTTC.

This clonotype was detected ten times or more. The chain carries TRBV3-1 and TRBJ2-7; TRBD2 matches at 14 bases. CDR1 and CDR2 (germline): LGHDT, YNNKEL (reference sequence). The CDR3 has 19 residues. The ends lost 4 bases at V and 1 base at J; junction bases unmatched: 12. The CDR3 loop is CASSPDHTGTSGRSYEQYF. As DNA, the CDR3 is TGTGCCAGCAGCCCTGATCACACCGGGACTAGCGGGAGATCCTACGAGCAGTACTTC.

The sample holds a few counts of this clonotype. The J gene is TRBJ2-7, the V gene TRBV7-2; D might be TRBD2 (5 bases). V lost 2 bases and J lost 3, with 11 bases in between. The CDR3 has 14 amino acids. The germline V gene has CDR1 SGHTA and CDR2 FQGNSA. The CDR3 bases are TGTGCCAGCAGCTTACGGCCGGAGGTCTACGAGCAGTACTTC. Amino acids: CASSLRPEVYEQYF.

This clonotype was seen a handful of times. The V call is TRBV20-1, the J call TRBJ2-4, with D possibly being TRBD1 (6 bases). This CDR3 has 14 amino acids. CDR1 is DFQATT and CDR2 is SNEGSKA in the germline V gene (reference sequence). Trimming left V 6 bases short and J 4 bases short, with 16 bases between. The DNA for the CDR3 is TGCAGTGCCAACCCGGGACATGGGAAAAACATTCAGTACTTC. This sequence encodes CSANPGHGKNIQYF.